These 9 T cell receptor beta chains share one sample of origin, sequenced in a study of T cells in Graves' hyperthyroidism and ophthalmopathy. It was RNA transcripts that yielded the amplified TCR beta CDR3 regions. HTBI primers drove first-round RT-PCR of the TCR CDR3. TCRdb fed the multiplex PCR reads into MiXCR, producing one record per CDR3 protein. The data hold roughly 350,000 distinct CDR3 sequences, with roughly 14% observed a single time. Sequences were obtained from blood. These receptors all stem from a young woman with Graves' hyperthyroidism.

This clonotype was seen repeatedly, ten times or more. This chain uses TRBV7-9 with TRBJ2-1; weak D call: TRBD1 (6 bases). Germline values: CDR1 SEHNR, CDR2 FQNEAQ (reference sequence). The germline V and J ends were trimmed by 0 bases and 6 bases, with 6 bases remaining between them. CDR3 length: 13 residues. The CDR3 is CASSLAQGNEQFF. The CDR3 DNA reads as TGTGCCAGCAGCTTAGCACAGGGCAATGAGCAGTTCTTC.

This chain connects TRBV3-1 to TRBJ1-5; 7 positions agree with TRBD1. This CDR3 contains 13 residues. V lost 9 bases, J lost 7 bases, and 9 bases stayed unmatched. The germline V gene encodes CDR1 LGHDT and CDR2 YNNKEL (reference sequence). The CDR3 loop reads CARPKQGKQPQHF. DNA of the CDR3: TGTGCCAGACCTAAACAGGGGAAACAGCCCCAGCATTTT.

This clonotype was picked up many times. The junction shows a germline mismatch at one end, possibly a read error. V is TRBV20-1 and J is TRBJ2-7, with TRBD2 matching over 13 bases. The germline V gene has CDR1 DFQATT and CDR2 SNEGSKA (reference sequence). The CDR3 is made up of 14 amino acids. The CDR3 loop reads CSPRLAGGNYEQYF. The DNA of the CDR3 is TGCAGTCCTAGACTAGCGGGAGGTAACTACGAGCAGTACTTC.

This clonotype occurred many times. The chain links TRBV28 to TRBJ2-3, with 8 bases identical to TRBD2. Germline-derived CDR1 and CDR2 are MDHEN and SYDVKM. This CDR3 contains 16 residues. V was clipped by 0 bases and J by 0 bases; unmatched bases: 2. DNA of the CDR3: TGTGCCAGCAGTTTATGGGCTAGCGGGAGCACAGATACGCAGTATTTT. It specifies CASSLWASGSTDTQYF.

For this clonotype: This may come from a read error, since a much larger clone is one base off. V usage is TRBV30 and J usage is TRBJ1-1; tentative D call: TRBD1 (5 bases). CDR3 length: 14 residues. Germline lookup yields CDR1 GTSNPN and CDR2 SVGIG (reference sequence). CDR3 in amino acids: CAWSPGPVNTKAFF. CDR3 bases: TGTGCCTGGAGCCCGGGGCCGGTTAACACTAAAGCTTTCTTT.

The chain uses TRBV29-1 and TRBJ2-3; 13 bases line up with TRBD2. This CDR3 spans 18 amino acids. The germline gives CDR1 SQVTM, CDR2 ANQGSEA. The junction had 10 bases not matched to a gene; V was cut back by 2 bases and J by 2 bases. For the CDR3, the DNA is TGCAGCGTTGAATTTGAACTAGCGGGAGGGCCCGCCACAGATACGCAGTATTTT. The encoded protein is CSVEFELAGGPATDTQYF.

This clonotype occurred a few times. V and J are TRBV20-1 and TRBJ2-2; perhaps TRBD2 as D (5 bases). Germline CDR1 DFQATT, CDR2 SNEGSKA (reference sequence). This CDR3 is built from 14 residues. Trimming stripped 1 base from V and 6 bases from J, with 12 bases between. In DNA form, the CDR3 reads TGCAGTGCTAGAGTCCTAGCCTTTGCCGGGGAGCTGTTTTTT. As protein: CSARVLAFAGELFF.

This clonotype was observed at least ten times. The genes are TRBV28 and TRBJ2-5; 15 nucleotides agree with TRBD2. The V segment lost 5 bases and the J segment 7 bases; nucleotides outside the gene matches: 11. Germline assignment: CDR1 MDHEN and CDR2 SYDVKM. The CDR3 totals 17 residues. The CDR3 is CASSLPGLAGGLGTQYF. CDR3 DNA: TGTGCCAGCAGTCTCCCCGGACTAGCGGGAGGGCTTGGGACCCAGTACTTC.

The chain uses TRBV20-1 and TRBJ1-1, with a possible D match to TRBD1 (6 bases). Per the germline V gene, CDR1 is DFQATT and CDR2 is SNEGSKA (reference sequence). The CDR3 has 13 residues. Trimming shortened V by 7 bases and J by 4 bases, and 16 bases separated the two germline ends. CDR3 nucleotide sequence: TGCAGTGGAATGGGGGCGGGGGCCACTGAAGCTTTCTTT. Translated, it gives CSGMGAGATEAFF.